This TCR beta chain was observed in a study of T-cell reconstitution after alpha-beta-depleted transplantation in children. Points from the study as a whole: Newly made T cells mostly supplied T-cell counts and diversity one year after transplant. The high TCRbeta diversity at day 60 in some patients came from surviving recipient T cells and thymic progenitors. The study reportedly traced alpha-beta T cells about two months after transplant to several hundred expanded graft clones.

This CDR3 has 17 residues. Germline CDR1 reads SSHAT; CDR2 reads FNYEAQ (reference sequence). The J segment lost 5 bases and the V segment lost 5 bases, leaving 10 bases of the junction unmatched. For TCRbeta, the library was prepared with unique molecular identifiers. TCRdb processed the PCR reads anew with MiXCR; each CDR3 protein has one entry. The sample lists 700,000 to 850,000 distinct CDR3 sequences; approximately 15% were seen once. This clonotype came up a few times. The antigen remains unidentified. This receptor was taken from a male patient between 10 and 17 years old who had a stem cell transplant for acute lymphoblastic leukemia, so the T cells may come from the graft donor. The sample was PBMCs, mostly from graft donor cells, taken 360 days after TCRalphabeta/CD19-depleted stem cell transplant. This rearrangement joins TRBV7-7 to TRBJ2-1, with 12 positions matching TRBD2. CDR3 sequence reads: CASSVTSGRQEHNEQFF. The CDR3 nucleotides are TGTGCCAGCAGCGTCACTAGCGGGAGGCAGGAGCACAATGAGCAGTTCTTC.